The present T cell receptor (beta chain) was sequenced within a study of radiation and T cells in renal cell carcinoma. The study, taken as a whole, reports: In blood, top tumor clones expanded by 2 weeks, shrinking by 4.

Documented time point: blood 4 weeks post-SBRT, at nephrectomy. Stated treatment: 15 Gy SBRT to primary tumor, nephrectomy 4 weeks later. Nephrectomy followed 15 Gy stereotactic body radiation by 4 weeks. Radiation-treated patients gave blood at baseline, week 2 and week 4. Clear cell pathology was present in this patient's renal cell carcinoma. The protocol was immunoSEQ multiplex PCR, while the TCRdb copy is restricted to in-frame clones and leaves out a portion. The top ten hold around 9.4% of the sample, which has tens of thousands of clones, approximately 86% seen once. Per the germline V gene, CDR1 is SSHAT and CDR2 is FNYEAQ (reference sequence). CDR3 length equals 14 residues. Comments on this clone: The antigen is unknown. The junction and the germline gene differ at one end; a read error may be behind it.

The TCR was taken from a man between 45 and 60 years old with renal cell carcinoma. The material was blood, obtained from a patient whose treatment included radiotherapy and nephrectomy. The genes are TRBV7-7 and TRBJ2-5; 11 bases fit TRBD2. For the CDR3, the DNA is TGTGCTAGCAGCCCCGGGACTAGCGGAGAGACCCAGTACTTC. It yields the protein CASSPGTSGETQYF.